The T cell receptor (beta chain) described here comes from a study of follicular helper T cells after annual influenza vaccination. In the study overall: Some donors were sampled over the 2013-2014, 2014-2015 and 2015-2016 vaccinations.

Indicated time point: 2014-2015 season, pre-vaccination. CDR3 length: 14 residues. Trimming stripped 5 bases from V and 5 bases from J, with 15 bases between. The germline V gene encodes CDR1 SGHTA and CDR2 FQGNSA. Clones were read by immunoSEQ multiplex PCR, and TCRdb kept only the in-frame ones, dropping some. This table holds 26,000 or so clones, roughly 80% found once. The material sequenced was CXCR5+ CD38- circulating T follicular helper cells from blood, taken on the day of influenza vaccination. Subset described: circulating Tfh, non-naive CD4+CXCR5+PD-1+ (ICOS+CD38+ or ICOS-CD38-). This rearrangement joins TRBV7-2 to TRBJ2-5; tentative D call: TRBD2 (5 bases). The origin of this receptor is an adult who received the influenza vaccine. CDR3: CASSPTGNRETQYF. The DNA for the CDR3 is TGTGCCAGCAGCCCGACGGGGAATCGGGAGACCCAGTACTTC.